The clone carrying this TCR beta chain has a single count. The target antigen is unknown. Adult Caucasians living in Nashville, Tennessee made up all of the donors. Naive CD45RA+ and memory CD45RA-negative subsets were split from CD4+ cells. This entry belongs to a study of shared clonotypes between healthy human individuals. Using immunoSEQ multiplex PCR, the repertoire was profiled, and TCRdb retains in-frame clones only, with some absent. The sample shows approximately 2.5 million clones, more than 85% of them seen only once. Study-level points and caveats: Generation probabilities of non-shared clonotypes were lower (relative to those shared by all four donors).

The CDR3 spans 17 residues. V lost 0 bases to trimming and J lost 0 bases, with 9 bases between them. The germline gives CDR1 LGHNA, CDR2 YNFKEQ. The material sequenced was naive CD4+ T cells from PBMCs. Described subset: CD45RA+ positively selected. The source is a man between 18 and 35 years old in good health. Some clones in this sample may be carry-over from other donors' samples. V is TRBV4-2 and J is TRBJ2-6; D is ambiguous. CDR3 amino acids: CASSQEGISSGANVLTF. Written as DNA, the CDR3 is TGTGCCAGCAGCCAAGAGGGGATAAGCTCTGGGGCCAACGTCCTGACTTTC.